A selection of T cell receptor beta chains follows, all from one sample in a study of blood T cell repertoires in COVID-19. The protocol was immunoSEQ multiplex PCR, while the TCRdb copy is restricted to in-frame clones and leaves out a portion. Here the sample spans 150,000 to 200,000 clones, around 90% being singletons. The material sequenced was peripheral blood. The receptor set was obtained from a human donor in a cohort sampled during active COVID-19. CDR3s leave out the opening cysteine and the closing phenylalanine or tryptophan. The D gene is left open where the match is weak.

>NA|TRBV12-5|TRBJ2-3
ASGLGLDTDTQY
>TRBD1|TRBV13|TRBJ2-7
ASSSVNRGRAYEQY
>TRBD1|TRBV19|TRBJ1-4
ASSSPGTGDEKLF
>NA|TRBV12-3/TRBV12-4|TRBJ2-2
ASSFSGTGELF
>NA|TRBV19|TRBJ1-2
ASSLGEYGYT
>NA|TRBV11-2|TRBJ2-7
ASSPEEGLTYEQY
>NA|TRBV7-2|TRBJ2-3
ASSLLTPTDTQY
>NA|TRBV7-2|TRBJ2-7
ASSLAPGYEQY
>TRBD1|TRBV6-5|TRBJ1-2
ASRRPGQGVGYT
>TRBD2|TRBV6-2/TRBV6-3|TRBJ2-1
ASSYAGGPNEQF
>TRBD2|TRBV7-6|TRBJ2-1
ASSTGVAGGDNEQF
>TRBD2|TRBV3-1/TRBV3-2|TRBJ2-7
ASSQGGGSSYEQY
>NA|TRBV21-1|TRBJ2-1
ASSKKGKGEQF
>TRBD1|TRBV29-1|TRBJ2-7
SVQTVGTGQY
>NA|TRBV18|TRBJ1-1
ASSPTQQGTEAF
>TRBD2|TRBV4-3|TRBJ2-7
ASSQMGGSSYEQY
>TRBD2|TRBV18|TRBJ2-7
ASSPGTSGTGEQY
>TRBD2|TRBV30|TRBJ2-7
AWSVAGGPYEQY